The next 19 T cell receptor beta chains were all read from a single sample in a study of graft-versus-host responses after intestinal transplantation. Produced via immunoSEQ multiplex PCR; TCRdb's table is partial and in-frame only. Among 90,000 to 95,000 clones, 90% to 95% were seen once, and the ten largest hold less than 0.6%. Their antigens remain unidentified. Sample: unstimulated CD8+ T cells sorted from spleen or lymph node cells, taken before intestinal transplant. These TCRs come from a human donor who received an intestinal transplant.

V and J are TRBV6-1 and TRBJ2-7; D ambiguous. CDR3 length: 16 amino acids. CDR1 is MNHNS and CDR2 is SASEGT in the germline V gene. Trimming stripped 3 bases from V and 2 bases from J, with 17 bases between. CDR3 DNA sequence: TGTGCCAGCAGTGACAGTATGGTCTTGTTAACCTACGAGCAGTACTTC. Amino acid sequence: CASSDSMVLLTYEQYF.

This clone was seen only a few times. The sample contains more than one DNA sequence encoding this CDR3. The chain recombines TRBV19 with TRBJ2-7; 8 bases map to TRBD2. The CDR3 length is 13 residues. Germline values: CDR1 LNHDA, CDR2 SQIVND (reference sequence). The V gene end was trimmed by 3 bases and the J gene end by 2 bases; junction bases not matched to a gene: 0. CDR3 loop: CASSIGGAYEQYF. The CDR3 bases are TGTGCCAGTAGTATCGGGGGGGCCTACGAGCAGTACTTC.

Written as DNA, the CDR3 is TGCGCCAGCAGCCAAGATAGGACAGGGGGAACTGAAGCTTTCTTT. Translation gives CASSQDRTGGTEAFF. This chain connects TRBV4-1 to TRBJ1-1; the match to TRBD1 covers 10 bases. V shed 0 bases and J 5 bases; nucleotides not matched to a gene: 3. The CDR3 is 15 amino acids. The germline CDR1 and CDR2 sequences are MGHRA and YSYEKL.

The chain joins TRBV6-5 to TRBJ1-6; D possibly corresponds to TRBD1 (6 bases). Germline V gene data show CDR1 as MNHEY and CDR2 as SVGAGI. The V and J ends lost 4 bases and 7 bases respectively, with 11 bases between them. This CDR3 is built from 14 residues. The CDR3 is CASSSGQGNSPLHF. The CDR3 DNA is TGTGCCAGCAGTTCCGGCCAGGGGAATTCACCCCTCCACTTT.

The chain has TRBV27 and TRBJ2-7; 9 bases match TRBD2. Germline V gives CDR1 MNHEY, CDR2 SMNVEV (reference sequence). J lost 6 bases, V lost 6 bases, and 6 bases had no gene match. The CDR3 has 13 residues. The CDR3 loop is CASSSGLAFEQYF. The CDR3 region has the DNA TGTGCCAGCAGCTCGGGACTAGCCTTCGAGCAGTACTTC.

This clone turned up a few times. The CDR3 DNA is TGTGCCAGCAGCTTTGACAGCTCCTACGAGCAGTACTTC. Its protein is CASSFDSSYEQYF. The chain uses TRBV5-4 and TRBJ2-7, with a tentative D call TRBD1 (5 bases). Germline V lookup: CDR1 SGHNT, CDR2 YYREEE (reference sequence). Trimming left V 2 bases short and J 0 bases short, with 6 bases between. The CDR3 is made up of 13 amino acids.

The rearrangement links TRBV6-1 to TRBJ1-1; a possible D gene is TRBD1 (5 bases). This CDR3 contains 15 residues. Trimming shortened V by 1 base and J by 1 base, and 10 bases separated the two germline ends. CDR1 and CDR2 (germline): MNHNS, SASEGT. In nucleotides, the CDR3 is TGTGCCAGCAGTGAAGAGGTCGGGGGGAACACTGAAGCTTTCTTT. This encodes CASSEEVGGNTEAFF.

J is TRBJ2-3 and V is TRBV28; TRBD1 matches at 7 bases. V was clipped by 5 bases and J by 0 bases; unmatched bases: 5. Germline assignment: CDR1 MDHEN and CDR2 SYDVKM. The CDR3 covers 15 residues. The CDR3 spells CASSQGQFSTDTQYF. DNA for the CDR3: TGTGCCAGCAGTCAGGGACAGTTTAGCACAGATACGCAGTATTTT.

The CDR3 sequence: CASSPLDRHTGELFF. The CDR3 DNA reads as TGTGCCAGCAGCCCCCTGGACAGACACACCGGGGAGCTGTTTTTT. J is TRBJ2-2 and V is TRBV6-1; possibly TRBD1 for D (6 bases). The CDR3 length is 15 residues. V lost 6 bases to trimming and J lost 3 bases, with 14 bases between them. Per germline, CDR1 MNHNS and CDR2 SASEGT.

CDR3 sequence (DNA): TGTGCCAGCAGTTTATACCTCGGACAGGAGGCCTACGAGCAGTACTTC. Amino acid sequence: CASSLYLGQEAYEQYF. This chain connects TRBV28 to TRBJ2-7; 7 bases align to TRBD1. The CDR3 is 16 residues long. The V gene's germline CDR1 is MDHEN and CDR2 SYDVKM. V lost 1 base and J lost 2; bases outside the gene matches: 8.

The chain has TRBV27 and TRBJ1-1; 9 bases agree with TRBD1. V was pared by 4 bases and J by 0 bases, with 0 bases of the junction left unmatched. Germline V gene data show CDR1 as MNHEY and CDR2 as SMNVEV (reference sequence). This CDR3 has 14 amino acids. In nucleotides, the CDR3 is TGTGCCAGCAGTTGGACAGGGGTGAACACTGAAGCTTTCTTT. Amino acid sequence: CASSWTGVNTEAFF.

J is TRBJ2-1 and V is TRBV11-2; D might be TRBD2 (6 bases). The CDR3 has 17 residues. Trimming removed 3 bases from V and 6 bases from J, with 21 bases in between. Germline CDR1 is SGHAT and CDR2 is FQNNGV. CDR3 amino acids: CASSLPVGLASPNEQFF. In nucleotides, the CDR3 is TGTGCCAGCAGCTTGCCTGTCGGGCTAGCGAGTCCCAATGAGCAGTTCTTC.

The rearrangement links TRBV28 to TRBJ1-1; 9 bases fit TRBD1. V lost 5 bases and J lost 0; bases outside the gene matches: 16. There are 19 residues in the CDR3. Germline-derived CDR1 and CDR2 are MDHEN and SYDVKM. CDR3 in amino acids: CASSKGQGVFLSMNTEAFF. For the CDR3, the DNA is TGTGCCAGCAGTAAGGGACAGGGAGTTTTTCTTTCCATGAACACTGAAGCTTTCTTT.

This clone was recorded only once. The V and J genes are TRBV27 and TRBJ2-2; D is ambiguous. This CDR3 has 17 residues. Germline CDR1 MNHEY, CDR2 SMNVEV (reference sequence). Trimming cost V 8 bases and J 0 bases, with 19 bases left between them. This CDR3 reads CASRHDNSLTNTGELFF. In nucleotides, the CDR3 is TGTGCCAGCCGCCACGATAACAGCCTAACGAACACCGGGGAGCTGTTTTTT.

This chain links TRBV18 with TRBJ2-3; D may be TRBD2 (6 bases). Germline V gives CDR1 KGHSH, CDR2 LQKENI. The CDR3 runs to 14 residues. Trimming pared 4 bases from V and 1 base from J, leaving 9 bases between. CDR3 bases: TGTGCCAGCTCACTGTCGGGGGGCACAGATACGCAGTATTTT. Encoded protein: CASSLSGGTDTQYF. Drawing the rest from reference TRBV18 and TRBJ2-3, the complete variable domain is NAGVMQNPRHLVRRRGQEARLRCSPMKGHSHVYWYRQLPEEGLKFMVYLQKENIIDESGMPKERFSAEFPKEGPSILRIQQVVRGDSAAYFCASSLSGGTDTQYFGPGTRLTVL.

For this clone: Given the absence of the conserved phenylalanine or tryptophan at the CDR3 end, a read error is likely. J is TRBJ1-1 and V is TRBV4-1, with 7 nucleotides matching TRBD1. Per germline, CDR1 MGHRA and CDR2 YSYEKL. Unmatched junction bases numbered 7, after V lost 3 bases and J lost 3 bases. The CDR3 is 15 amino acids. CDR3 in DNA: TGCGCCAGCAGCCAGGCGGGACAGTGGGACACTGAAGCTTTCCTT. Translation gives CASSQAGQWDTEAFL.

The CDR3 sequence: CASSSGQLEGNYGYTF. CDR3 nucleotides: TGTGCCAGCAGCTCGGGGCAGTTGGAGGGGAACTATGGCTACACCTTC. The V gene is TRBV7-9, the J gene TRBJ1-2; D perhaps matches TRBD1 (5 bases). The CDR3 extends over 16 amino acids. V lost 4 bases, J lost 2 bases, and 17 bases lay in between. Germline CDR1 reads SEHNR; CDR2 reads FQNEAQ (reference sequence).

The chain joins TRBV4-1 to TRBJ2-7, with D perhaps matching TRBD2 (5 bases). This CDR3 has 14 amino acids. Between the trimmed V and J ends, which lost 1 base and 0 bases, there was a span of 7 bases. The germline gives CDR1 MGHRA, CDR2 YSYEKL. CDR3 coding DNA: TGCGCCAGCAGCCAAGCCGGGAACTCCTACGAGCAGTACTTC. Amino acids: CASSQAGNSYEQYF.

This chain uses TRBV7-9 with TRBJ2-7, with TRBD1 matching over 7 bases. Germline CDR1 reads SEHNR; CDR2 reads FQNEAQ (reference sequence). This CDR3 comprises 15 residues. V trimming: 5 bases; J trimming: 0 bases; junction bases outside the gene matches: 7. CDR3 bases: TGTGCCAGCAGCCCTAAATGGGACAGCTCCTACGAGCAGTACTTC. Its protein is CASSPKWDSSYEQYF.